The source of this TCR beta chain is a study of cytomegalovirus exposure and HLA in healthy donors. Turning to the study itself: A prior study identified approximately 120 million unique TCR beta sequences from about 179 million T cells.

Broader study findings: Later on, a genetic analysis was performed. It linked a missense variant in DCLRE1C with V- and J-gene trimming of TCR beta. Researchers had no immune exposure information except CMV serostatus available. Earlier results showed most TCR beta V segments being productive about 90% or about 30% of the time.

It was with 60 Vbeta and 13 Jbeta primers that the PCR ran. Here immunoSEQ multiplex PCR was the method, and the copy in TCRdb shows in-frame clones only, minus some. The profile covers some 120,000 clones, with 55% to 75% appearing a single time and roughly 10% taken by the ten largest. As regards this clone: Its antigen is as yet unknown.

The germline V gene has CDR1 MNHNY and CDR2 SVGAGI (reference sequence). The CDR3 totals 16 residues. Trimming at V came to 7 bases and at J to 0 bases, leaving 8 bases not matched to a gene. The rearrangement links TRBV6-6 to TRBJ2-7; 11 bases agree with TRBD1. The sequence derives from a woman aged 40 to 50 in good health and CMV-seropositive. Sequences were obtained from PBMCs. The CDR3 nucleotides read TGTGCCAGCACGGACAGGGGGCGAGTCAACTCCTACGAGCAGTACTTC. It yields the protein CASTDRGRVNSYEQYF.